This is a list of T cell receptor beta chains from one sample in a study of cytomegalovirus exposure and HLA in healthy donors. Here immunoSEQ multiplex PCR was the method, and the copy in TCRdb shows in-frame clones only, minus some. The profile shows over 95,000 clones, around 73% of them singletons. Sequencing used PBMCs. These receptors all stem from a man between 40 and 49 years old in good health and CMV-seronegative. The CDR3 runs from the conserved cysteine through the conserved F or W. D genes are given only for firm matches. Expanded clones get a size class; other rows say once, few or many, or leave the size out.

>TRBD1|NA|TRBV2|TRBJ2-1
CASSPNPGQVQGEQFF
TGTGCCAGCAGCCCCAACCCGGGACAGGTCCAGGGGGAGCAGTTCTTC
>NA|NA|TRBV27|TRBJ1-1
CASSPMEAGGTEAFF
TGTGCCAGCAGTCCAATGGAGGCGGGAGGCACTGAAGCTTTCTTT
>NA|NA|TRBV19|TRBJ1-5
CASSIDRGRSQPQHF
TGTGCCAGTAGTATAGACAGGGGTAGAAGTCAGCCCCAGCATTTT
>NA|NA|TRBV25-1|TRBJ2-7
CASSDSLSGYEQYF
TGTGCCAGCAGTGACTCCTTGTCAGGGTACGAGCAGTACTTC
>NA|NA|TRBV25-1|TRBJ1-4
CASSDPGEKLFF
TGTGCCAGCAGTGACCCAGGAGAAAAACTGTTTTTT
>NA|NA|TRBV4-2|TRBJ1-6
CASSQGDTAAYNSPLHF
TGTGCCAGCAGCCAAGGGGACACCGCTGCCTATAATTCACCCCTCCACTTT
>TRBD2|NA|TRBV19|TRBJ2-3
CASSRIAGVRADTQYF
TGTGCCAGTAGTAGGATAGCGGGAGTTCGGGCAGATACGCAGTATTTT
>TRBD1|NA|TRBV5-4|TRBJ2-1
CASSSDRGDEQFF
TGTGCCAGCAGCTCCGACAGGGGCGATGAGCAGTTCTTC
>NA|NA|TRBV21-1|TRBJ1-2
CASGQGSNYGYTF
TGTGCCAGCGGACAGGGGTCAAACTATGGCTACACCTTC
>TRBD2|NA|TRBV14|TRBJ2-1
CASSPGLAGVLEQFF
TGTGCCAGCAGCCCGGGACTAGCGGGAGTCTTAGAGCAGTTCTTC
>TRBD1|NA|TRBV19|TRBJ2-1
CASSTRDRGRLEQFF
TGTGCCAGTAGTACCCGGGACAGGGGCCGCCTTGAGCAGTTCTTC
>TRBD1|NA|TRBV27|TRBJ2-3
CASSFVTGGNADTQYF
TGTGCCAGCAGTTTTGTGACAGGGGGCAACGCAGATACGCAGTATTTT
>NA|NA|TRBV5-1|TRBJ2-7
CASSSQGPSYEQYF
TGCGCCAGCAGCTCTCAGGGGCCCTCCTACGAGCAGTACTTC
>NA|few|TRBV23-1|TRBJ1-1
CASSLAQGTHTEAFF
TGCGCCAGCAGTCTAGCACAGGGAACGCACACTGAAGCTTTCTTT
>NA|NA|TRBV19|TRBJ1-2
CASSTATGSYGYTF
TGTGCCAGTAGTACGGCGACAGGCTCCTATGGCTACACCTTC
>NA|few|TRBV11-2|TRBJ2-1
CASSLERPGQGYYNEQFF
TGTGCCAGCAGCTTAGAGCGCCCGGGGCAGGGGTACTACAATGAGCAGTTCTTC
>TRBD1|NA|TRBV5-4|TRBJ1-2
CASSLDADRVTGGYTF
TGTGCCAGCAGCTTGGATGCGGACAGGGTAACGGGGGGCTACACCTTC
>TRBD1|NA|TRBV11-2|TRBJ2-2
CASTAGTGYTGELFF
TGTGCCAGCACAGCCGGGACAGGGTATACCGGGGAGCTGTTTTTT
>NA|NA|TRBV7-8|TRBJ1-1
CASSLASSTEAFF
TGTGCCAGCAGCTTAGCTTCGAGCACTGAAGCTTTCTTT
>TRBD2|NA|TRBV10-3|TRBJ2-3
CAISRGGDTDTQYF
TGTGCCATCAGCCGGGGGGGGGACACAGATACGCAGTATTTT
>NA|NA|TRBV9|TRBJ1-1
CASSPPRDTEAFF
TGTGCCAGCAGCCCCCCCCGGGACACTGAAGCTTTCTTT
>TRBD2|NA|TRBV5-1|TRBJ2-1
CASSLTSGGPRVEQFF
TGCGCCAGCAGTTTAACTAGCGGGGGGCCCAGGGTTGAGCAGTTCTTC
>TRBD2|NA|TRBV6-1|TRBJ2-2
CASSERSGRSGELFF
TGTGCCAGCAGTGAAAGGAGCGGGAGATCCGGGGAGCTGTTTTTT
>TRBD2|few|TRBV29-1|TRBJ2-7
CSVDSGKQYEQYF
TGCAGCGTTGATAGCGGGAAGCAGTACGAGCAGTACTTC
>TRBD1|few|TRBV27|TRBJ2-7
CASSLGLGQFYEQYF
TGTGCCAGCAGTCTCGGCCTGGGACAGTTCTACGAGCAGTACTTC
>NA|few|TRBV19|TRBJ2-3
CASSIGQRSTDTQYF
TGTGCCAGTAGTATAGGACAGCGTTCAACAGATACGCAGTATTTT
>TRBD1|NA|TRBV19|TRBJ2-5
CASSMTGGGETQYF
TGTGCCAGTAGTATGACAGGGGGGGGAGAGACCCAGTACTTC
>NA|NA|TRBV19|TRBJ1-5
CASSIISGVRNQPQHF
TGTGCCAGTAGTATTATAAGCGGGGTGCGGAATCAGCCCCAGCATTTT
>NA|NA|TRBV30|TRBJ1-4
CAWSDVTQGNEKLFF
TGTGCCTGGAGTGATGTTACACAGGGTAATGAAAAACTGTTTTTT
>TRBD1|NA|TRBV6-5|TRBJ1-2
CASSYRDRGHYGYTF
TGTGCCAGCAGTTACCGGGACAGGGGACACTATGGCTACACCTTC
>TRBD1|NA|TRBV7-2|TRBJ1-3
CASMDRGLSGNTIYF
TGTGCCAGCATGGACAGGGGGTTATCTGGAAACACCATATATTTT
>TRBD1|once|TRBV10-3|TRBJ2-1
CAIRTGGGEQFF
TGTGCCATCAGGACAGGGGGCGGTGAGCAGTTCTTC
>NA|NA|TRBV6-6|TRBJ1-4
CASSSPGLDEKLFF
TGTGCCAGCAGTTCCCCGGGACTGGACGAAAAACTGTTTTTT
>TRBD2|NA|TRBV28|TRBJ2-7
CASSLILGLAVSYEQYF
TGTGCCAGCAGTTTAATTTTGGGACTAGCGGTCTCCTACGAGCAGTACTTC
>NA|NA|TRBV15|TRBJ1-5
CATGSKDFLGNQPQHF
TGTGCCACCGGGTCCAAGGACTTTCTGGGCAATCAGCCCCAGCATTTT
>TRBD2|NA|TRBV5-4|TRBJ2-5
CASSRSGGGLGTQYF
TGTGCCAGCAGCCGTAGCGGGGGGGGTTTGGGGACCCAGTACTTC
>NA|NA|TRBV27|TRBJ1-1
CASSPGTPNTEAFF
TGTGCCAGCAGCCCGGGGACACCGAACACTGAAGCTTTCTTT
>NA|NA|TRBV5-1|TRBJ1-3
CASSLAIGGDSGNTIYF
TGCGCCAGCAGCTTGGCCATAGGGGGAGACTCTGGAAACACCATATATTTT
>NA|NA|TRBV28|TRBJ1-1
CASLTPGNTEAFF
TGTGCCAGCCTAACACCGGGGAACACTGAAGCTTTCTTT
>NA|NA|TRBV5-8|TRBJ1-6
CASSLANPSRAYNSPLHF
TGTGCCAGCAGCTTGGCCAACCCCTCGAGGGCCTATAATTCACCCCTCCACTTT